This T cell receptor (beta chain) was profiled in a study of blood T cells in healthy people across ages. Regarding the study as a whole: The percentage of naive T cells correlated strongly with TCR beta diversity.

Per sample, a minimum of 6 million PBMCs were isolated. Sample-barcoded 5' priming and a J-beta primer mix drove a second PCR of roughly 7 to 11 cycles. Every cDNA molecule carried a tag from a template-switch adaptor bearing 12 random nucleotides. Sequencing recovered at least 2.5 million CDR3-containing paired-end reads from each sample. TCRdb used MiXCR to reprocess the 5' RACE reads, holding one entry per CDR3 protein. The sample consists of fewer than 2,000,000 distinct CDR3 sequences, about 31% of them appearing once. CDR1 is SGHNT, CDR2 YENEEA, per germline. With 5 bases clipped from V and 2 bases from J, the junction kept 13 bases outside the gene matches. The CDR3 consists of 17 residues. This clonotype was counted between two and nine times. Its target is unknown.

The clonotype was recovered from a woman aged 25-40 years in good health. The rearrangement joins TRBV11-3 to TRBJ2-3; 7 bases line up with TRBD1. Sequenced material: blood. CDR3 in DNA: TGTGCCAGCAGCCCCGCTTTTGGGACAGAGTCCACAGATACGCAGTATTTT. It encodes CASSPAFGTESTDTQYF.